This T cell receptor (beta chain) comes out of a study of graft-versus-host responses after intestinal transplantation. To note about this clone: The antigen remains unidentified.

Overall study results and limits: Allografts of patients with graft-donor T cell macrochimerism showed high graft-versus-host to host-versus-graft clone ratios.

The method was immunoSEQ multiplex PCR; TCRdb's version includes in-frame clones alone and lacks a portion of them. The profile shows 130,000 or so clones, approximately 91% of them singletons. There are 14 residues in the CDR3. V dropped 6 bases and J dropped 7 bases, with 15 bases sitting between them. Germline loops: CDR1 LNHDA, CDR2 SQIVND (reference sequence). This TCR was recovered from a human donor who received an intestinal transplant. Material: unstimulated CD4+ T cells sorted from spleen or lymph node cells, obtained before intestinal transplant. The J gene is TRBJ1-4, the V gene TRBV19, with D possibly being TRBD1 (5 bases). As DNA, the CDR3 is TGTGCCAGTAGAACGAGGGGAGCTAGTGAAAAACTGTTTTTT. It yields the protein CASRTRGASEKLFF.